This passage covers 13 T cell receptor beta chains from one sample sequenced in a study of T cell changes during pregnancy in multiple sclerosis. Data came from immunoSEQ multiplex PCR; TCRdb stores just in-frame clones and leaves some out. The table lists tens of thousands of clones, about 89% of them singletons, with around 0.5% in the top ten. This material consisted of CD4+ T cells from peripheral blood mononuclear cells, taken in the first trimester of pregnancy. The receptors derive from a female donor with multiple sclerosis, enrolled in a pregnancy study.

A few counts support this clone. This sequence joins TRBV19 and TRBJ2-5; 7 bases are shared with TRBD2. The length of the CDR3 is 15 residues. After removal of 2 bases from V and 1 base from J, the junction contained 4 bases not matched to a gene. The germline CDR1 and CDR2 sequences are LNHDA and SQIVND (reference sequence). CDR3 sequence (DNA): TGTGCCAGTAGTATAAGAGCGGGAAGCCAAGAGACCCAGTACTTC. It encodes CASSIRAGSQETQYF.

The rearrangement uses TRBV27 and TRBJ2-7, with 7 bases matching TRBD1. The ends lost 6 bases at V and 4 bases at J; junction bases unmatched: 9. Germline CDR1 and CDR2: MNHEY and SMNVEV (reference sequence). The CDR3 spans 14 residues. The CDR3 region is CASRRTGGVYEQYF. CDR3 DNA: TGTGCCAGCAGGCGGACAGGTGGAGTATACGAGCAGTACTTC.

CDR3 sequence reads: CASSIDRDSPLHF. CDR3 nucleotide sequence: TGTGCCAGCAGCATCGACAGGGATTCACCCCTCCACTTT. J is TRBJ1-6 and V is TRBV7-2, with TRBD1 identical over 7 bases. The germline V gene encodes CDR1 SGHTA and CDR2 FQGNSA. This CDR3 spans 13 amino acids. V gave up 5 bases and J gave up 8 bases; unmatched junction bases: 3.

This clone was observed once. This chain connects TRBV30 to TRBJ2-5; the D is unclear. Germline values: CDR1 GTSNPN, CDR2 SVGIG (reference sequence). The CDR3 loop spans 13 amino acids. Trimming stripped 2 bases from V and 4 bases from J, with 11 bases between. Here the CDR3 reads CAWSSPGSETQYF. In nucleotides, the CDR3 is TGTGCCTGGAGTTCCCCGGGTTCAGAGACCCAGTACTTC.

The rearrangement joins TRBV5-1 to TRBJ2-2; TRBD1 agrees at 7 bases. CDR3 length: 14 amino acids. J was trimmed by 2 bases and V by 5 bases; bases with no gene match: 3. The V gene's germline CDR1 is SGHRS and CDR2 YFSETQ. CDR3 loop: CASRRDSNTGELFF. CDR3 bases: TGCGCCAGCAGACGGGACAGCAACACCGGGGAGCTGTTTTTT.

This rearrangement joins TRBV9 to TRBJ1-1, with 9 bases matching TRBD1. The CDR3 length is 16 residues. Germline V CDR1 and CDR2: SGDLS, YYNGEE. V was pared by 1 base and J by 4 bases, with 8 bases of the junction left unmatched. The CDR3 loop is CASSVRPGTGTTEAFF. The CDR3 region has the DNA TGTGCCAGCAGCGTACGGCCCGGGACAGGGACCACTGAAGCTTTCTTT.

The chain joins TRBV7-9 to TRBJ2-7, with TRBD2 matching 7 bases. Trimming cost V 4 bases and J 1 base; bases outside gene matches: 7. The CDR3 consists of 15 residues. Germline V gene sequence: CDR1 SEHNR, CDR2 FQNEAQ (reference sequence). CDR3 region: CASSSGTKSSYEQYF. CDR3 sequence (DNA): TGTGCCAGCAGCTCCGGGACTAAGAGTTCCTACGAGCAGTACTTC.

V is TRBV2 and J is TRBJ2-3; TRBD1 might be the D (5 bases). Trimming stripped 4 bases from V and 2 bases from J, with 13 bases between. The CDR3 runs to 15 residues. Germline loops: CDR1 SNHLY, CDR2 FYNNEI. DNA of the CDR3: TGTGCCAGCAGTGGGGGCACCCTGAACACAGATACGCAGTATTTT. Translated, it gives CASSGGTLNTDTQYF.

The J gene is TRBJ1-2, the V gene TRBV19; D gene unclear. The CDR3 has 15 amino acids. V lost 6 bases and J lost 2, with 16 bases in between. CDR1 and CDR2 (germline): LNHDA, SQIVND (reference sequence). The CDR3 DNA is TGTGCCAGTAGAAAAGGACCGGGGTGGAACTATGGCTACACCTTC. The encoded protein is CASRKGPGWNYGYTF.

The chain carries TRBV11-2 and TRBJ1-4; D is unclear. The CDR3 spans 15 residues. Germline V CDR1 and CDR2: SGHAT, FQNNGV. The ends were cut back, 3 bases at V and 10 bases at J, with 18 bases in the middle. The CDR3 DNA follows: TGTGCCAGCAGCTTCGGCTGGCTCCGGGAGGTAAAACTGTTTTTT. Its translation is CASSFGWLREVKLFF. Full variable domain (remainder filled in from reference TRBV11-2 and TRBJ1-4): EAGVAQSPRYKIIEKRQSVAFWCNPISGHATLYWYQQILGQGPKLLIQFQNNGVVDDSQLPKDRFSAERLKGVDSTLKIQPAKLEDSAVYLCASSFGWLREVKLFFGSGTQLSVL.

The gene calls are TRBV7-2 and TRBJ1-2; 7 bases fit TRBD1. The CDR3 has 14 residues. V lost 3 bases, J lost 7 bases, and 8 bases stayed unmatched. Germline V CDR1 and CDR2: SGHTA, FQGNSA. CDR3 coding DNA: TGTGCCAGCAGCTTCGGACAGGCTGGATCTGGCTACACCTTC. It encodes CASSFGQAGSGYTF. The entire variable domain, with the rest obtained from reference TRBV7-2 and TRBJ1-2, is as follows: GAGVSQSPSNKVTEKGKDVELRCDPISGHTALYWYRQSLGQGLEFLIYFQGNSAPDKSGLPSDRFSAERTGGSVSTLTIQRTQQEDSAVYLCASSFGQAGSGYTFGSGTRLTVV.

The chain combines TRBV19 with TRBJ1-1; D uncertain. The germline V and J ends were trimmed by 2 bases and 4 bases, with 11 bases remaining between them. Germline values: CDR1 LNHDA, CDR2 SQIVND (reference sequence). The CDR3 runs 14 residues. The CDR3 protein is CASSIKTAGTEAFF. Written as DNA, the CDR3 is TGTGCCAGTAGTATAAAAACAGCGGGCACTGAAGCTTTCTTT.

The gene calls are TRBV29-1 and TRBJ1-1; TRBD1 aligns across 10 bases. The V gene end was trimmed by 7 bases and the J gene end by 0 bases; junction bases not matched to a gene: 14. The CDR3 has 17 amino acids. Germline-derived CDR1 and CDR2 are SQVTM and ANQGSEA. The CDR3 loop reads CSALPRPGQGMNTEAFF. The CDR3 region has the DNA TGCAGCGCGCTGCCGCGACCGGGACAGGGGATGAACACTGAAGCTTTCTTT.